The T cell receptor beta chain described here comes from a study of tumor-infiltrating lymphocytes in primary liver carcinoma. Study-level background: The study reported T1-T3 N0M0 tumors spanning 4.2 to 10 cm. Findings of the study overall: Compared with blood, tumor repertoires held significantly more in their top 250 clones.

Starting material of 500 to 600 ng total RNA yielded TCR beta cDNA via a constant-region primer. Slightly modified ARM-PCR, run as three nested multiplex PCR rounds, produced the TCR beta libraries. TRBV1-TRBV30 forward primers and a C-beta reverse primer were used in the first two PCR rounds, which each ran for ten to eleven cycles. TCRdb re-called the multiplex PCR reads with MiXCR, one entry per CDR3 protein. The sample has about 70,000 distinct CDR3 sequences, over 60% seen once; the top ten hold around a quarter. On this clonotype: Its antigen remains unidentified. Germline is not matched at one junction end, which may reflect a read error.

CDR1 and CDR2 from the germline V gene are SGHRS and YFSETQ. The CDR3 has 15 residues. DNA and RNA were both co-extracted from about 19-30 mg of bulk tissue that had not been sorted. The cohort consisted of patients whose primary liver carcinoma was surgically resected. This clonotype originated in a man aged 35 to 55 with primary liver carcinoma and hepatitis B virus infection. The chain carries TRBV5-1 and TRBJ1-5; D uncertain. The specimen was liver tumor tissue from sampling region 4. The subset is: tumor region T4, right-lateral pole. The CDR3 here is CASSLGREGNQPQHF. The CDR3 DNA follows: TGCGCCAGCAGCTTGGGAAGGGAGGGCAATCAGCCCCAGCATTTC.